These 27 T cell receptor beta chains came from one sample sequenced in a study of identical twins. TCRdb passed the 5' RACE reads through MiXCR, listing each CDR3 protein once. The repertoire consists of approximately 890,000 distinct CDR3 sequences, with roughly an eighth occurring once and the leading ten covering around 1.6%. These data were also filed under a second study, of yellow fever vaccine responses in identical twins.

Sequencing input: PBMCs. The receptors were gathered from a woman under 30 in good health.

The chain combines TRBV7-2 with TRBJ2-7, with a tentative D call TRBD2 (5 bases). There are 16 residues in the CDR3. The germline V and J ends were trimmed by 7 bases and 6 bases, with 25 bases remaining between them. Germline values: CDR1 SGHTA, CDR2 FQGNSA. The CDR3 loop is CASNPTTGTVEGEQYF. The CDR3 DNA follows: TGTGCCAGCAACCCCACGACGGGAACCGTGGAAGGCGAGCAGTACTTC. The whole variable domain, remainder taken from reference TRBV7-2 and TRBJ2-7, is GAGVSQSPSNKVTEKGKDVELRCDPISGHTALYWYRQSLGQGLEFLIYFQGNSAPDKSGLPSDRFSAERTGGSVSTLTIQRTQQEDSAVYLCASNPTTGTVEGEQYFGPGTRLTVT.

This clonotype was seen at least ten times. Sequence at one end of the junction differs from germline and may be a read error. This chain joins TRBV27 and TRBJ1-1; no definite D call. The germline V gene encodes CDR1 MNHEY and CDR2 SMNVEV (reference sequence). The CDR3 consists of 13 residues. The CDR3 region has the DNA TGCGCCAGCAGCTTGCTGATGAACACTGAAGCTTTCTTT. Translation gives CASSLLMNTEAFF.

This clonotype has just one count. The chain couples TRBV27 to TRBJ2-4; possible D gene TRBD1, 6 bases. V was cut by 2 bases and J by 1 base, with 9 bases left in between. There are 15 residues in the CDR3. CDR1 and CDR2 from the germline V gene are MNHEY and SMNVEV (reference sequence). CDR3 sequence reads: CASSLAGAAKNIQYF. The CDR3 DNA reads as TGTGCCAGCAGTTTAGCAGGGGCGGCCAAAAACATTCAGTACTTC.

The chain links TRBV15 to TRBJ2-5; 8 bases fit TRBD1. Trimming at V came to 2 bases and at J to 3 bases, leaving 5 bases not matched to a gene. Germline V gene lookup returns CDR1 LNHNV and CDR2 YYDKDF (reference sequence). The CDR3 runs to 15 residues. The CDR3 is CATSRPGTGEETQYF. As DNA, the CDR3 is TGTGCCACCAGCAGACCCGGGACAGGCGAAGAGACCCAGTACTTC. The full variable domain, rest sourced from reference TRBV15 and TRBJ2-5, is DAMVIQNPRYQVTQFGKPVTLSCSQTLNHNVMYWYQQKSSQAPKLLFHYYDKDFNNEADTPDNFQSRRPNTSFCFLDIRSPGLGDTAMYLCATSRPGTGEETQYFGPGTRLLVL.

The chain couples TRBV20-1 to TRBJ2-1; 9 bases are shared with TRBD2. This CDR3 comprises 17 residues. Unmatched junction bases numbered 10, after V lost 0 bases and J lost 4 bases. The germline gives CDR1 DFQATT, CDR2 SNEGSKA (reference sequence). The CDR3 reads CSARDPGLAKLYNEQFF. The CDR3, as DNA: TGCAGTGCTAGAGACCCGGGACTAGCCAAGCTGTACAATGAGCAGTTCTTC.

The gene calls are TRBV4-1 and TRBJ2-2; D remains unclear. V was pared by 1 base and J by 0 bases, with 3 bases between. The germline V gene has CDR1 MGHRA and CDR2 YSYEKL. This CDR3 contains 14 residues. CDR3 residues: CASSQVTNTGELFF. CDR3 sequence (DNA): TGCGCCAGCAGCCAAGTCACGAACACCGGGGAGCTGTTTTTT.

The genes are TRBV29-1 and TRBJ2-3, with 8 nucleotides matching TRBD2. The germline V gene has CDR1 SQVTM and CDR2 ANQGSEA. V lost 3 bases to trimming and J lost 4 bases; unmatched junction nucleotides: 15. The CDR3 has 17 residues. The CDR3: CSVDGVVSGDSADTQYF. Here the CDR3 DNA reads TGCAGCGTTGATGGGGTGGTTAGCGGGGACTCAGCAGATACGCAGTATTTT.

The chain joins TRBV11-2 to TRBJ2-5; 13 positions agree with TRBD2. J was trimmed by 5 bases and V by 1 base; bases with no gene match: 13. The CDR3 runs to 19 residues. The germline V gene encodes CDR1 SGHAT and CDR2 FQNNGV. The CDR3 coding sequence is TGTGCCAGCAGCTTAGGTTTTTACGGACTAGCGGGAGAACGGGAGACCCAGTACTTC. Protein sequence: CASSLGFYGLAGERETQYF.

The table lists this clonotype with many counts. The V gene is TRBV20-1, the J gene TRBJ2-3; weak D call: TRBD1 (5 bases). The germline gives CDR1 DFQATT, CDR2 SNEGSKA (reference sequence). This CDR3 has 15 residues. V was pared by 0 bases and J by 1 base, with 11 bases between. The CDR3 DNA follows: TGCAGTGCTAGAGACCCAGGGTTACGCACAGATACGCAGTATTTT. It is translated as CSARDPGLRTDTQYF.

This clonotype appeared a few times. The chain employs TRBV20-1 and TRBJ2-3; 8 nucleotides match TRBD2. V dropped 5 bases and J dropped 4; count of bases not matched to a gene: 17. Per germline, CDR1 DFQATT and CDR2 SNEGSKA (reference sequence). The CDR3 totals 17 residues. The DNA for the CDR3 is TGCAGTGCTCCGACCATTCGGACTAGCACAAGTCCAGATACGCAGTATTTT. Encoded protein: CSAPTIRTSTSPDTQYF.

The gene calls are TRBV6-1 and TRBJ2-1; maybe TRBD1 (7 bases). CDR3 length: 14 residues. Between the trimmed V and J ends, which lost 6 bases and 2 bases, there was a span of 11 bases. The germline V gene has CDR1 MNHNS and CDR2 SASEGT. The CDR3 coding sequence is TGTGCCAGCAGGGAGGGACAGACCTACAATGAGCAGTTCTTC. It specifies CASREGQTYNEQFF.

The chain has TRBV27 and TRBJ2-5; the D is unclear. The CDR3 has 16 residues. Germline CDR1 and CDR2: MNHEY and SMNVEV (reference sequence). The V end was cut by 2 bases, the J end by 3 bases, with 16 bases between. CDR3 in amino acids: CASSLNTDPRKETQYF. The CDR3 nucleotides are TGTGCCAGCAGTTTAAACACCGACCCCCGTAAAGAGACCCAGTACTTC.

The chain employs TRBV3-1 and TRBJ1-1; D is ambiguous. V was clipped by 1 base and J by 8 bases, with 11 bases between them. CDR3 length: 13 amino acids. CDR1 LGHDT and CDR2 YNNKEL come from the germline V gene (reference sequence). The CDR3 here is CASSQARPVEAFF. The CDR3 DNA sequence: TGTGCCAGCAGCCAAGCACGGCCCGTCGAAGCTTTCTTT.

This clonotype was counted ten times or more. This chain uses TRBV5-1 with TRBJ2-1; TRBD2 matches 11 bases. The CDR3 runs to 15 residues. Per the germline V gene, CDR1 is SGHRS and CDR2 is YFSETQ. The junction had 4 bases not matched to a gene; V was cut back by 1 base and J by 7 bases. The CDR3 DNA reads TGCGCCAGCAGCTTGACTAGCGGGAGTTCGAATGAGCAGTTCTTC. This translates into CASSLTSGSSNEQFF.

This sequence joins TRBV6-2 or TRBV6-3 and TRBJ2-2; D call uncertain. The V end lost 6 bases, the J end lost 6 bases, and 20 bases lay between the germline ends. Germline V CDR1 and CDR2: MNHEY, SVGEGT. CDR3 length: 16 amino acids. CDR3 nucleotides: TGTGCCAGCAGCCCACCTTTACGTCGCCAGGCCGGGGAGCTGTTTTTT. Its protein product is CASSPPLRRQAGELFF.

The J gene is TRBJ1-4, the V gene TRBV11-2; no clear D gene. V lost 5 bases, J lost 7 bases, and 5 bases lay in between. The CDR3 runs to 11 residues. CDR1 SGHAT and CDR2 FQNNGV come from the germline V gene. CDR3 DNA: TGTGCCAGCAGCGCCCGTGAAAAACTGTTTTTT. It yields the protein CASSAREKLFF.

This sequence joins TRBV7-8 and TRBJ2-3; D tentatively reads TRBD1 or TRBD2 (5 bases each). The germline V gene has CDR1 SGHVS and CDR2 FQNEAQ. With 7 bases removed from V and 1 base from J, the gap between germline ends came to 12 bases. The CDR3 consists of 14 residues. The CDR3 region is CASKGRLRTDTQYF. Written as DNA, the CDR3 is TGTGCCAGCAAGGGACGCCTTCGCACAGATACGCAGTATTTT.

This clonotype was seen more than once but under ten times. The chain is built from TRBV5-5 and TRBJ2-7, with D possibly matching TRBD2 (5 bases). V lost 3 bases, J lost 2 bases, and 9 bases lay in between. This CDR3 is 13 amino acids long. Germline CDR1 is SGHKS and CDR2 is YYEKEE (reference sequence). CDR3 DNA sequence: TGTGCCAGCAGCTACCTAGCCGCCTACGAGCAGTACTTC. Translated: CASSYLAAYEQYF.

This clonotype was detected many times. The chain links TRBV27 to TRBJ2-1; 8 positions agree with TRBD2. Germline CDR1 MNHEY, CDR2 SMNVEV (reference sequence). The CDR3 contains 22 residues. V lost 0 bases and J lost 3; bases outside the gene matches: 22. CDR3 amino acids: CASSLSGIPKEAGVPIYNEQFF. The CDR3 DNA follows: TGTGCCAGCAGTTTATCGGGGATCCCAAAGGAAGCGGGAGTCCCAATCTACAATGAGCAGTTCTTC.

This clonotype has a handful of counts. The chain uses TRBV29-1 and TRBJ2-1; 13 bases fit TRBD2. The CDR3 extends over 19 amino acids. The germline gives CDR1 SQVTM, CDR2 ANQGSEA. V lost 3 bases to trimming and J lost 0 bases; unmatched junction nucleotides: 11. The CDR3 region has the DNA TGCAGCGTTGAGGAAGGACTAGCGGGAGCCCAGTCCTCCTACAATGAGCAGTTCTTC. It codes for CSVEEGLAGAQSSYNEQFF.

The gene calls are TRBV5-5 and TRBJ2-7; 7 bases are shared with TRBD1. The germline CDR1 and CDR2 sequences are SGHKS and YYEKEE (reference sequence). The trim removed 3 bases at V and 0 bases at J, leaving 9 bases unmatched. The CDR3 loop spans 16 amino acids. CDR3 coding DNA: TGTGCCAGCAGCTATGCCCGGGACAGTTTCTCCTACGAGCAGTACGTC. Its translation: CASSYARDSFSYEQYV.

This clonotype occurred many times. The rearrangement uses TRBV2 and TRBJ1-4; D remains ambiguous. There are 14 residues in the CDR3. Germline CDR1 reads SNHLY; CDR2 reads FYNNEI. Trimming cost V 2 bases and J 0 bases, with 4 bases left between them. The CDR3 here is CASSESATNEKLFF. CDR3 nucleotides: TGTGCCAGCAGTGAATCCGCAACTAATGAAAAACTGTTTTTT. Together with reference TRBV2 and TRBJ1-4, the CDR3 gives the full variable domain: EPEVTQTPSHQVTQMGQEVILRCVPISNHLYFYWYRQILGQKVEFLVSFYNNEISEKSEIFDDQFSVERPDGSNFTLKIRSTKLEDSAMYFCASSESATNEKLFFGSGTQLSVL.

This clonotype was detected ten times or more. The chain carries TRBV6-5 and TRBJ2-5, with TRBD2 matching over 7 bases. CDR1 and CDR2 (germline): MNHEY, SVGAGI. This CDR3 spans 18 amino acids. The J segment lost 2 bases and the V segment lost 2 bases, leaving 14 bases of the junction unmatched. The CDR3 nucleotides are TGTGCCAGCAGTTACAGGCTTCCCTCCCGGACTAGACAAGAGACCCAGTACTTC. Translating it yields CASSYRLPSRTRQETQYF.

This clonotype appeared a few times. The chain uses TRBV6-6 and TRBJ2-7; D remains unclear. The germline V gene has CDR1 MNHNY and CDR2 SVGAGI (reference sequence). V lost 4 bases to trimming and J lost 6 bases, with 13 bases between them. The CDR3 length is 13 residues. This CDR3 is CASSSRDMAEQYV. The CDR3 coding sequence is TGTGCCAGCAGTTCCCGTGATATGGCCGAGCAGTACGTC.

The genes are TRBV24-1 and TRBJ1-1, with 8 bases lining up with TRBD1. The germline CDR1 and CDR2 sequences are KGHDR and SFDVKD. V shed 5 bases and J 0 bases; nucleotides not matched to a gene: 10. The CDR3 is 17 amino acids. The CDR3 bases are TGTGCCACCAGTGCCAGCGACAGGGGCGTCATGAACACTGAAGCTTTCTTT. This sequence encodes CATSASDRGVMNTEAFF.

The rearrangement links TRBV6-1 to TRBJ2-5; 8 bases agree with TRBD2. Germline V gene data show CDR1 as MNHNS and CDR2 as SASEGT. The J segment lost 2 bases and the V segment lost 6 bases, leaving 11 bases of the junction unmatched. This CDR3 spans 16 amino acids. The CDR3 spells CASSPRGGIAQETQYF. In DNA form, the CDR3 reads TGTGCCAGCAGCCCACGGGGGGGAATTGCTCAAGAGACCCAGTACTTC.

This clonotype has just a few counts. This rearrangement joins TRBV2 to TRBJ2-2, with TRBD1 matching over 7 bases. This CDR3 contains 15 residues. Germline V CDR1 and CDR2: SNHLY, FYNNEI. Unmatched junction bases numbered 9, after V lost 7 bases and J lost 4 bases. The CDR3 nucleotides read TGTGCCAGCAACCTACAGGGGTCCGGCACCGGGGAGCTGTTTTTT. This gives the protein CASNLQGSGTGELFF.